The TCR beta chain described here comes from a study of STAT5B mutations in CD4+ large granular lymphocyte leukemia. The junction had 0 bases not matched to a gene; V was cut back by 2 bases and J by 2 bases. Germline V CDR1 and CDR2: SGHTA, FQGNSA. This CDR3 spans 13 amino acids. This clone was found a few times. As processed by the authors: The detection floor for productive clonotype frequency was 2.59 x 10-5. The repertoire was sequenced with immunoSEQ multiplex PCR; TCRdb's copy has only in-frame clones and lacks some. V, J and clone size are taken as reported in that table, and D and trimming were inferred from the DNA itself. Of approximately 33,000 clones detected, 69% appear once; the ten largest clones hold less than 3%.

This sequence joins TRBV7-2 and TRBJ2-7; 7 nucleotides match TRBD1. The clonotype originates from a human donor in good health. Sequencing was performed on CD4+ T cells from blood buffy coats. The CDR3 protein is CASSLQGAYEQYF. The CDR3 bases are TGTGCCAGCAGCTTACAGGGGGCCTACGAGCAGTACTTC.